The clone carrying this T cell receptor (beta chain) was found once. V shed 2 bases, J shed 16 bases, and the junction held 5 bases outside the gene matches. This CDR3 contains 12 residues. This entry is derived from a study of blood T cell repertoires in COVID-19. In the study overall: Sample material is recorded as cDNA or gDNA derived from T cells, B-cell-depleted T cells, or PBMCs.

Per the original data handling: Counts of nucleated cells, estimated from reference gene primer amplification, were obtained. Sequencing used immunoSEQ multiplex PCR; TCRdb keeps in-frame clones, though not all of them. V and J calls and clone size are copied from that table; D and trimming were computed from the DNA. The sample records 90,000 to 150,000 clones, about 85% being singletons. The J gene is TRBJ1-4, the V gene TRBV12-3 or TRBV12-4, with 9 bases identical to TRBD1. This TCR derives from a human donor in a cohort sampled during active COVID-19. Sequencing was performed on peripheral blood. The CDR3 reads CASSLRDRAPFF. CDR3 DNA sequence: TGTGCCAGCAGTTTAAGGGACAGGGCTCCGTTTTTT.